Listed below are T cell receptor beta chains from one sample, sequenced in a study of Ad26.COV2.S vaccination and SARS-CoV-2 variants. TCRdb keeps only in-frame clones here, not all; method: immunoSEQ multiplex PCR. This sample has under 500,000 clones; around 92% occur once, and the top ten carry around 1.8%. Sequences were derived from peripheral blood, sampled in a trial of Ad26.COV2.S vaccine versus placebo. The receptor set was obtained from a person between 18 and 65 years old who received the Ad26.COV2.S COVID-19 vaccine or a placebo. Each CDR3 is given with its conserved first and last residue. Each record gives: J gene, V gene, clone size, D gene, CDR3 length, CDR3 DNA, CDR3 protein. A D gene is named only where the DNA matches it firmly. Only some rows state a clone size, as once, few, many or a class for expanded clones.

J: TRBJ2-3
V: TRBV9
size: .
D: TRBD2
length: 16
DNA: TGTGCCAGCAGCTTTCGAGCGGGGTCGGCGACAGATACGCAGTATTTT
CDR3: CASSFRAGSATDTQYF

J: TRBJ2-1
V: TRBV19
size: .
D: .
length: 15
DNA: TGTGCCAGTAGCCGGGGTGACTCCTCCTACAATGAGCAGTTCTTC
CDR3: CASSRGDSSYNEQFF

J: TRBJ1-5
V: TRBV7-9
size: .
D: .
length: 16
DNA: TGTGCCAGCAGCCCCACAGGCCCCAGGAGCAATCAGCCCCAGCATTTT
CDR3: CASSPTGPRSNQPQHF

J: TRBJ1-5
V: TRBV7-9
size: .
D: TRBD1
length: 15
DNA: TGTGCCAGCAGCTCCGGGACAGGGATGTGGCAGCCCCAGCATTTT
CDR3: CASSSGTGMWQPQHF

J: TRBJ1-1
V: TRBV5-1
size: .
D: TRBD1
length: 13
DNA: TGCGCCAGCAGCCCTTGGACAGGGGAGGTTGCTTTCTTT
CDR3: CASSPWTGEVAFF

J: TRBJ1-1
V: TRBV7-9
size: .
D: .
length: 12
DNA: TGTGCCAGCAGCTTATTCGGGGATCCCGCTTTCTTT
CDR3: CASSLFGDPAFF

J: TRBJ2-7
V: TRBV19
size: .
D: .
length: 14
DNA: TGTGCCAGTAGTATCCAGGACAACTCCTACGAGCAGTACTTC
CDR3: CASSIQDNSYEQYF

J: TRBJ1-2
V: TRBV5-1
size: .
D: .
length: 13
DNA: TGCGCCAGCAGTTTCGGTGACTTCTATGGCTACACCTTC
CDR3: CASSFGDFYGYTF

J: TRBJ2-7
V: TRBV18
size: once
D: .
length: 18
DNA: TGTGCCAGCTCACCAAGTGTGGCCAGCGTAAGGAAATTCTACGAGCAGTACTTC
CDR3: CASSPSVASVRKFYEQYF

J: TRBJ2-1
V: TRBV19
size: few
D: .
length: 14
DNA: TGTGCCAGTAGTAACCCACAGGTATCCAATGAGCAGTTCTTC
CDR3: CASSNPQVSNEQFF

J: TRBJ1-4
V: TRBV7-9
size: .
D: .
length: 16
DNA: TGTGCCAGCAGCTTAGGTCGGTTGACGACTAATGAAAAACTGTTTTTT
CDR3: CASSLGRLTTNEKLFF

J: TRBJ2-7
V: TRBV7-9
size: .
D: .
length: 13
DNA: TGTGCCAGCAGCCGTGGGGCAGCCTACGAGCAGTACTTC
CDR3: CASSRGAAYEQYF

J: TRBJ2-7
V: TRBV6-2/TRBV6-3
size: .
D: .
length: 16
DNA: TGTGCCAGCAGTTATCTTCCCCAGGGGACGATTTACGAGCAGTACTTC
CDR3: CASSYLPQGTIYEQYF